The next 5 T cell receptor beta chains were all read from a single sample in a study of PD-1 blockade in classical Hodgkin lymphoma. Every single patient, without exception, relapsed after autologous stem cell transplantation, and brentuximab vedotin exposure varied. Assay used: immunoSEQ multiplex PCR; TCRdb lists only in-frame clones, some missing. Among about 150,000 clones listed, around 73% were seen once. The sample in question was peripheral blood mononuclear cells (PBMCs), obtained before the second cycle of nivolumab. Receptors were obtained from a human donor with classical Hodgkin lymphoma.

V and J are TRBV9 and TRBJ2-1; 13 positions agree with TRBD2. The CDR3 contains 15 residues. Per the germline V gene, CDR1 is SGDLS and CDR2 is YYNGEE. After removal of 6 bases from V and 9 bases from J, the junction contained 9 bases not matched to a gene. The CDR3 is CASTTRGTSGAEQFF. CDR3 DNA: TGTGCCAGCACCACAAGAGGGACTAGCGGGGCTGAGCAGTTCTTC.

The V and J genes are TRBV19 and TRBJ1-1; unclear D gene. In germline, CDR1 is LNHDA, CDR2 SQIVND (reference sequence). This CDR3 has 14 residues. The V and J ends lost 7 bases and 1 base respectively, with 13 bases between them. CDR3 in DNA: TGTGCCAGTAAGGTCGGCCAGACGAACACTGAAGCTTTCTTT. Amino acid sequence: CASKVGQTNTEAFF.

This chain links TRBV11-3 with TRBJ2-2; D not certain. CDR1 is SGHNT and CDR2 is YENEEA in the germline V gene. V was pared by 1 base and J by 6 bases, with 9 bases between. This CDR3 spans 14 amino acids. CDR3 sequence reads: CASSLGQRAGELFF. In DNA form, the CDR3 reads TGTGCCAGCAGCTTAGGACAAAGGGCCGGGGAGCTGTTTTTT.

On this clone: Other DNA sequences within the sample encode an identical CDR3. V gene TRBV6-5 combines with J gene TRBJ1-6, with a tentative D call TRBD1 (6 bases). V was shortened by 7 bases and J by 7 bases, with 11 bases between the two germline ends. The CDR3 is made up of 13 amino acids. CDR1 is MNHEY and CDR2 is SVGAGI in the germline V gene. CDR3 loop: CASKGQPNSPLHF. The CDR3 DNA reads as TGTGCCAGCAAAGGACAGCCGAATTCACCCCTCCACTTT.

The CDR3 spells CASSKAHLVEYEQYF. The CDR3 DNA reads as TGTGCCAGCAGCAAAGCTCACTTGGTGGAATACGAGCAGTACTTC. The V and J genes are TRBV21-1 and TRBJ2-7. TRBV21-1 is listed as a pseudogene. The CDR3 contains 15 residues.